This T cell receptor (beta chain) was retrieved from a study of shared clonotypes between healthy human individuals. Study overall: Aged between 18 and 49, the donors were a couple of women and three men. Findings and caveats of the study: Roughly 5% of naive CD4 clonotypes were common to a few donors. The diversity represented, both genetic and in exposure history, was limited by few donors.

The test was conducted at deep level. Assay used: immunoSEQ multiplex PCR; TCRdb lists only in-frame clones, some missing. The table records approximately 2,000,000 clones, 92% of them present only once. A note on this clone: Its antigen is not identified.

V lost 3 bases to trimming and J lost 0 bases, with 8 bases between them. Germline V lookup: CDR1 SGDLS, CDR2 YYNGEE. The CDR3 length is 14 residues. The sequenced sample consisted of naive CD4+ T cells from PBMCs. The subset: CD45RA+ positively selected. The chain employs TRBV9 and TRBJ2-3; no clear D gene. The receptor comes from a man aged 18-30 years in good health. Some clones in this sample may be carry-over from other donors' samples. As DNA, the CDR3 is TGTGCCAGCAGCGCCGCCTCTAGCACAGATACGCAGTATTTT. Protein product: CASSAASSTDTQYF.